The 20 T cell receptor beta chains presented below share a single source sample, sequenced in a study of identical twins. TCRdb fed the 5' RACE reads into MiXCR, producing one record per CDR3 protein. The repertoire holds a few hundred thousand distinct CDR3 sequences, with about 10% as singletons. Sequencing used naive T cells sorted from blood. The source of these receptors is a woman aged 45-65 years in good health.

This clonotype was picked up a small number of times. The rearrangement joins TRBV11-3 to TRBJ2-1; no clear D. CDR1 is SGHNT and CDR2 is YENEEA in the germline V gene. CDR3 length equals 15 residues. With 4 bases removed from V and 0 bases from J, the gap between germline ends came to 10 bases. CDR3 sequence: CASSWGPSSYNEQFF. The CDR3 DNA sequence: TGTGCCAGCAGCTGGGGTCCGAGCTCCTACAATGAGCAGTTCTTC.

Turning to this clonotype: It may be a read error: a sequence one base away is much more abundant. The chain is built from TRBV27 and TRBJ2-1, with 8 positions matching TRBD1. The CDR3 contains 16 residues. The V gene's germline CDR1 is MNHEY and CDR2 SMNVEV (reference sequence). The J segment lost 5 bases and the V segment lost 3 bases, leaving 9 bases of the junction unmatched. CDR3 bases: TGTGCCAGCAGTTTCCCAGGGGGCCCAGGACACAATGAGCAGTTCTTC. Translated: CASSFPGGPGHNEQFF.

V gene TRBV6-5 combines with J gene TRBJ2-5; 8 bases match TRBD1. CDR3 length: 15 amino acids. CDR1 and CDR2 from the germline V gene are MNHEY and SVGAGI. Germline trimming cut 0 bases from V and 5 bases from J; bases unmatched to any gene: 5. CDR3 in DNA: TGTGCCAGCAGTTACTCATGGGACAGGAAGGAGACCCAGTACTTC. It specifies CASSYSWDRKETQYF.

The chain couples TRBV12-3 or TRBV12-4 to TRBJ2-3; D gene uncertain. Trimming stripped 8 bases from V and 4 bases from J, with 16 bases between. The CDR3 has 14 amino acids. This CDR3 is CASRSESVADTQYF. In nucleotides, the CDR3 is TGTGCCAGCCGGTCCGAGAGTGTAGCAGATACGCAGTATTTT.

This clonotype was seen only a few times. The chain couples TRBV6-1 to TRBJ1-6; D uncertain. Germline V gene data show CDR1 as MNHNS and CDR2 as SASEGT. With 2 bases removed from V and 8 bases from J, the gap between germline ends came to 4 bases. This CDR3 is 12 amino acids long. The CDR3 nucleotides are TGTGCCAGCAGTGAATTGGATTCACCCCTCCACTTT. It translates to CASSELDSPLHF.

The chain couples TRBV4-1 to TRBJ2-1; D assignment may be TRBD1 or TRBD2 (7 bases each). The germline gives CDR1 MGHRA, CDR2 YSYEKL. V lost 3 bases and J 12 bases, leaving 21 bases between the germline ends. The CDR3 consists of 15 residues. The CDR3, as DNA: TGCGCCAGCAGCCAGCCGGGACAGCGGGGAGGCGGGCAGTTCTTC. Protein sequence: CASSQPGQRGGGQFF.

The chain is built from TRBV18 and TRBJ1-2; D remains unclear. The germline V and J ends were trimmed by 3 bases and 6 bases, with 17 bases remaining between them. This CDR3 is 15 amino acids long. The germline V gene encodes CDR1 KGHSH and CDR2 LQKENI. The CDR3 protein is CASSPGPQFPHGYTF. In nucleotides, the CDR3 is TGTGCCAGCTCACCCGGGCCACAGTTCCCCCATGGCTACACCTTC. The full variable domain, in which reference TRBV18 and TRBJ1-2 provide the parts outside the CDR3, is NAGVMQNPRHLVRRRGQEARLRCSPMKGHSHVYWYRQLPEEGLKFMVYLQKENIIDESGMPKERFSAEFPKEGPSILRIQQVVRGDSAAYFCASSPGPQFPHGYTFGSGTRLTVV.

This clonotype was seen a handful of times. This chain uses TRBV5-6 with TRBJ2-3; 7 positions agree with TRBD1. Germline V gene sequence: CDR1 SGHDT, CDR2 YYEEEE. The V segment lost 3 bases and the J segment 5 bases; nucleotides outside the gene matches: 3. CDR3 length: 13 amino acids. The CDR3 sequence: CASSSTGEDTQYF. For the CDR3, the DNA is TGTGCCAGCAGCTCCACAGGGGAAGATACGCAGTATTTT. Looking up the rest from reference TRBV5-6 and TRBJ2-3 gives the full variable domain: DAGVTQSPTHLIKTRGQQVTLRCSPKSGHDTVSWYQQALGQGPQFIFQYYEEEERQRGNFPDRFSGHQFPNYSSELNVNALLLGDSALYLCASSSTGEDTQYFGPGTRLTVL.

This clonotype has at least ten counts. This chain links TRBV12-3 or TRBV12-4 with TRBJ1-5; D unresolved. V dropped 5 bases and J dropped 0 bases, with 8 bases sitting between them. This CDR3 is 14 amino acids long. The CDR3 region is CASSTKFSNQPQHF. In DNA, the CDR3 is TGTGCCAGCAGTACTAAATTTAGCAATCAGCCCCAGCATTTT.

This clonotype came up many times. J is TRBJ2-1 and V is TRBV15; no reliable D call. Germline lookup yields CDR1 LNHNV and CDR2 YYDKDF (reference sequence). Trimming pared 3 bases from V and 9 bases from J, leaving 12 bases between. The CDR3 covers 13 residues. The CDR3, as DNA: TGTGCCACCAGCAGGACCGTAGAGAGTGAGCAGTTCTTC. Residues: CATSRTVESEQFF.

This clonotype appeared many times. The chain couples TRBV12-3 or TRBV12-4 to TRBJ2-3; no clear D gene. The CDR3 is made up of 11 amino acids. Trimming shortened V by 4 bases and J by 5 bases, and 4 bases separated the two germline ends. The CDR3 coding sequence is TGTGCCAGCAGTTCAATAGATACGCAGTATTTT. It translates to CASSSIDTQYF.

The V and J genes are TRBV11-3 and TRBJ2-2; possible D gene TRBD2, 6 bases. The CDR3 is 14 residues long. V was trimmed by 7 bases and J by 2 bases, leaving 11 bases between them. The germline CDR1 and CDR2 sequences are SGHNT and YENEEA. CDR3 protein: CASTPLANTGELFF. CDR3 coding DNA: TGTGCCAGCACCCCACTAGCAAACACCGGGGAGCTGTTTTTT.

The rearrangement joins TRBV2 to TRBJ2-7; 8 bases are shared with TRBD2. The CDR3 contains 15 residues. The V gene end was trimmed by 2 bases and the J gene end by 0 bases; junction bases not matched to a gene: 3. Germline V gives CDR1 SNHLY, CDR2 FYNNEI. The CDR3 sequence is CASSETSGSSYEQYF. The CDR3, as DNA: TGTGCCAGCAGTGAAACTAGCGGAAGCTCCTACGAGCAGTACTTC. Looking up the rest from reference TRBV2 and TRBJ2-7 gives the full variable domain: EPEVTQTPSHQVTQMGQEVILRCVPISNHLYFYWYRQILGQKVEFLVSFYNNEISEKSEIFDDQFSVERPDGSNFTLKIRSTKLEDSAMYFCASSETSGSSYEQYFGPGTRLTVT.

This clonotype was recorded a few times. The genes are TRBV2 and TRBJ2-1, with D hard to call. The germline CDR1 and CDR2 sequences are SNHLY and FYNNEI. Between the trimmed V and J ends, which lost 1 base and 1 base, there was a span of 11 bases. CDR3 size: 16 residues. CDR3 sequence reads: CASSEETPWSYNEQFF. As DNA, the CDR3 is TGTGCCAGCAGTGAAGAAACCCCCTGGTCCTACAATGAGCAGTTCTTC.

This clonotype was seen more than once but under ten times. The gene calls are TRBV24-1 and TRBJ2-2, with 8 bases aligning to TRBD1. The CDR3 consists of 13 residues. Germline V gene lookup returns CDR1 KGHDR and CDR2 SFDVKD. With V trimmed by 8 bases and J by 6 bases, 4 bases remained unmatched. Written as DNA, the CDR3 is TGTGCCACCACGTCAGGGGGCCCCGGGGAGCTGTTTTTT. This translates into CATTSGGPGELFF.

This rearrangement joins TRBV9 to TRBJ2-7; 7 nucleotides match TRBD2. V shed 2 bases and J 3 bases; nucleotides not matched to a gene: 5. The CDR3 totals 14 residues. Germline CDR1 SGDLS, CDR2 YYNGEE. The CDR3 DNA follows: TGTGCCAGCAGCGTCGGGGGGACTGGCTACGAGCAGTACTTC. Translating it yields CASSVGGTGYEQYF.

Concerning this clonotype: The germline gene is not matched at one end of the junction; a read error may be the cause. This chain links TRBV5-6 with TRBJ2-7; TRBD1 agrees at 7 bases. The CDR3 spans 13 residues. Looked up from germline, CDR1 is SGHDT and CDR2 is YYEEEE. The CDR3, as DNA: TGTGCCAGCAGCATCGGGACAGTTTACGAGCCGTACTTC. It is translated as CASSIGTVYEPYF. Looking up the rest from reference TRBV5-6 and TRBJ2-7 gives the full variable domain: DAGVTQSPTHLIKTRGQQVTLRCSPKSGHDTVSWYQQALGQGPQFIFQYYEEEERQRGNFPDRFSGHQFPNYSSELNVNALLLGDSALYLCASSIGTVYEPYFGPGTRLTVT.

This clonotype was observed at least ten times. This sequence joins TRBV9 and TRBJ2-5; 7 positions agree with TRBD1. This CDR3 contains 15 residues. Germline CDR1 and CDR2: SGDLS and YYNGEE. V was pared by 0 bases and J by 5 bases, with 7 bases of the junction left unmatched. CDR3 amino acids: CASSVDRGTGETQYF. The CDR3 bases are TGTGCCAGCAGCGTAGACAGGGGCACTGGGGAGACCCAGTACTTC.

This clonotype was seen more than once but under ten times. The chain employs TRBV20-1 and TRBJ2-7; 7 bases are shared with TRBD2. Germline CDR1 reads DFQATT; CDR2 reads SNEGSKA (reference sequence). This CDR3 is built from 12 residues. Trimming removed 6 bases from V and 3 bases from J; junction bases left unmatched: 5. The CDR3 loop is CSAWDYNYEQYF. CDR3 DNA sequence: TGCAGTGCCTGGGACTACAACTACGAGCAGTACTTC.

This clonotype was recorded a few times. V gene TRBV20-1 combines with J gene TRBJ2-5; D unclear. V lost 0 bases and J lost 0, with 11 bases in between. CDR3 length: 15 residues. The germline gives CDR1 DFQATT, CDR2 SNEGSKA (reference sequence). The CDR3 is CSARDEDPYQETQYF. CDR3 DNA: TGCAGTGCTAGAGATGAGGATCCTTACCAAGAGACCCAGTACTTC.